This TCR beta chain is from a study of blood T cell repertoires in COVID-19. For the study at large: The analysed material was cDNA or gDNA that came from T cells, B-cell-depleted T cells, or PBMCs.

As originally analysed: Using reference gene primer amplification, nucleated cell counts were estimated. The method was immunoSEQ multiplex PCR; TCRdb's version includes in-frame clones alone and lacks a portion of them. From that table come the V and J calls and clone size; the DNA was used to work out D and trimming. The data show some 400,000 clones, with around 87% seen just once and about 2.1% held by the top ten. This CDR3 region has 16 residues. The germline CDR1 and CDR2 sequences are MNHEY and SVGAGI. Trimming removed 4 bases from V and 8 bases from J; junction bases left unmatched: 11. The sequenced sample was peripheral blood. The source of this sequence is a woman aged 55-75 years with COVID-19, enrolled during active disease. The rearrangement joins TRBV6-5 to TRBJ1-2, with 12 bases that match TRBD1. The CDR3 DNA reads as TGTGCCAGCAGTTCGGGACAGGGGGCGAAGCTGCGCGGCTACACCTTC. Its protein is CASSSGQGAKLRGYTF.